This T cell receptor beta chain was observed in a study of shared clonotypes between healthy human individuals. The CDR3 is 15 amino acids. The germline gives CDR1 MNHEY, CDR2 SMNVEV (reference sequence). Trimming cost V 2 bases and J 3 bases; bases outside gene matches: 5. Clones were sequenced by immunoSEQ multiplex PCR, and TCRdb holds only the in-frame ones, with some missing. The top ten clones hold approximately 1.8% of a sample with some 630,000 clones, 72% of them seen once. This clonotype originated in a woman in her 30s in good health. The sample was memory CD4+ T cells sorted from blood. Subset defined: CD45RA-negative fraction. The rearrangement links TRBV27 to TRBJ2-7; 9 nucleotides line up with TRBD1. This CDR3 reads CASSLLGQGIYEQYF. The CDR3 nucleotides read TGTGCCAGCAGTTTACTGGGACAGGGAATCTACGAGCAGTACTTC.